This TCR beta chain was found in a study of T cell responses to AZD1222 COVID-19 vaccine. Findings and caveats of the study: Only a handful of AZD1222 recipients, six or seven in all, had baseline seropositivity. All repertoire sampling was performed exclusively after the peak T cell response. There were vaccine-associated CD4 TCRs across spike, dominant at 160-218 and 743-854. Compared with day 0, the breadth and depth of the Spike-specific TCR repertoire rose significantly after two doses of AZD1222.

Measured with immunoSEQ multiplex PCR; TCRdb has only the in-frame clones, and not every one. The data show 150,000 to 200,000 clones, 85% to 95% seen once. On this clone: Its target is not known.

The CDR3 covers 19 residues. The germline V and J ends were trimmed by 7 bases and 7 bases, with 31 bases remaining between them. The V gene's germline CDR1 is MDHEN and CDR2 SYDVKM. The specimen comprised peripheral blood, sampled on day 0 of AZD1222 vaccination. This chain joins TRBV28 and TRBJ2-2; no clear D gene. This TCR was recovered from an adult in good health. The DNA for the CDR3 is TGTGCCAGCACCCCAAGCTGGGAATCCCTCTTCGGTTGGGGCGGGGAGCTGTTTTTT. It codes for CASTPSWESLFGWGGELFF. Full variable domain (remainder filled in from reference TRBV28 and TRBJ2-2): DVKVTQSSRYLVKRTGEKVFLECVQDMDHENMFWYRQDPGLGLRLIYFSYDVKMKEKGDIPEGYSVSREKKERFSLILESASTNQTSMYLCASTPSWESLFGWGGELFFGEGSRLTVL.